This is a list of T cell receptor beta chains from one sample in a study of T cell responses to AZD1222 COVID-19 vaccine. Measured with immunoSEQ multiplex PCR; TCRdb has only the in-frame clones, and not every one. The sample carries approximately 150,000 clones, 75% to 95% recorded once. This material consisted of peripheral blood, taken 28 days after the second AZD1222 dose. The origin of the receptors is an adult who received the AZD1222 COVID-19 vaccine. The CDR3 runs from the conserved cysteine through the conserved F or W. The order of the fields is J gene, clone size, D gene, V gene, CDR3 protein, CDR3 DNA. The D gene is left open where the match is weak. Size values are once, few and many counts, or a class for expanded clones, and some rows have none.

J: TRBJ2-3; size: .; D: TRBD1; V: TRBV24-1; CDR3: CATSDEWGQGATDTQYF; DNA: TGTGCCACCAGTGATGAATGGGGACAGGGGGCGACAGATACGCAGTATTTT
J: TRBJ2-3; size: .; D: .; V: TRBV5-4; CDR3: CASTLLGRETQYF; DNA: TGTGCCAGCACCCTTCTAGGGCGAGAAACGCAGTATTTT
J: TRBJ1-2; size: .; D: .; V: TRBV7-9; CDR3: CASSLAYTF; DNA: TGTGCCAGCAGCTTAGCCTACACCTTC
J: TRBJ1-3; size: .; D: .; V: TRBV7-9; CDR3: CASSLGRLSGNTIYF; DNA: TGTGCCAGCAGCTTGGGGCGCCTCTCTGGAAACACCATATATTTT
J: TRBJ2-2; size: .; D: TRBD2; V: TRBV11-3; CDR3: CASSLRGAGGSPGELFF; DNA: TGTGCCAGCAGCCTCAGGGGAGCGGGAGGATCCCCCGGGGAGCTGTTTTTT
J: TRBJ1-1; size: .; D: TRBD1; V: TRBV5-4; CDR3: CASSSYTGEDTFF; DNA: TGTGCCAGCAGTTCCTACACAGGGGAAGATACTTTCTTT
J: TRBJ2-2; size: few; D: TRBD2; V: TRBV5-4; CDR3: CASSLYPSGGTGELFF; DNA: TGTGCCAGCAGCTTGTACCCTAGCGGGGGCACCGGGGAGCTGTTTTTT
J: TRBJ2-5; size: .; D: TRBD1; V: TRBV6-5; CDR3: CASSTSGQGWETQYF; DNA: TGTGCCAGCAGTACATCGGGACAGGGTTGGGAGACCCAGTACTTC
J: TRBJ1-5; size: .; D: .; V: TRBV10-3; CDR3: CAISEGVGQPQHF; DNA: TGTGCCATCAGTGAAGGGGTGGGTCAGCCCCAGCATTTT
J: TRBJ1-1; size: .; D: .; V: TRBV19; CDR3: CASSSRTANTEAFF; DNA: TGTGCCAGTAGTTCCCGGACAGCGAACACTGAAGCTTTCTTT
J: TRBJ2-7; size: .; D: .; V: TRBV11-1; CDR3: CASSLNSYEQYF; DNA: TGTGCCAGCAGCTTAAACAGTTACGAGCAGTACTTC
J: TRBJ2-7; size: .; D: TRBD2; V: TRBV6-5; CDR3: CASISGGRGYEQYF; DNA: TGTGCCAGCATCTCGGGAGGGAGAGGGTACGAGCAGTACTTC
J: TRBJ1-6; size: .; D: .; V: TRBV11-3; CDR3: CASSLGAYNSPLHF; DNA: TGTGCCAGCAGCTTGGGGGCCTACAATTCACCCCTCCACTTT